These T cell receptor beta chains were read from a single sample in a study of response to subunit inactivated influenza vaccine. TCRdb processed the RT-PCR reads anew with MiXCR; each CDR3 protein has one entry. The table has around 470,000 distinct CDR3 sequences, about 7.2% seen once. The sequenced sample was PBMCs from blood, obtained approximately 25 months after vaccination. All receptors come from a man aged 45 to 70 who received an inactivated influenza vaccine. CDR3s include the opening cysteine and the closing phenylalanine or tryptophan. A D gene is named only where the DNA matches it firmly. Clone size appears in some rows only: once, few, many, or a class for an expanded clone.

CDR3nt: TGTGCCAGCCAGGGGCCGAACACCGGGGAGCTGTTTTTT
CDR3aa: CASQGPNTGELFF
v_gene: TRBV6-6
d_gene: NA
j_gene: TRBJ2-2
abundance: NA
len: 13

CDR3nt: TGTGCCAGCAGCTTAGTTTCTTTAGATACGCAGTATTTT
CDR3aa: CASSLVSLDTQYF
v_gene: TRBV7-2
d_gene: NA
j_gene: TRBJ2-3
abundance: few
len: 13

CDR3nt: TGTGCCAGCAGCATGGGGGGAGGTGGAAACACCATATATTTT
CDR3aa: CASSMGGGGNTIYF
v_gene: TRBV5-4
d_gene: NA
j_gene: TRBJ1-3
abundance: NA
len: 14

CDR3nt: TGTGCCAGCAGTTTTCAGGCGAGGGAGACCCAGTACTTC
CDR3aa: CASSFQARETQYF
v_gene: TRBV27
d_gene: NA
j_gene: TRBJ2-5
abundance: NA
len: 13

CDR3nt: TGCAGTGCTAGAGCGAACCTAGCGGGGGGGCACACAGATACGCAGTATTTT
CDR3aa: CSARANLAGGHTDTQYF
v_gene: TRBV20-1
d_gene: TRBD2
j_gene: TRBJ2-3
abundance: NA
len: 17

CDR3nt: TGTGCCAGCAGTGAAAGGCTAGCGGGAGCGGAGACCCAGTACTTC
CDR3aa: CASSERLAGAETQYF
v_gene: TRBV2
d_gene: TRBD2
j_gene: TRBJ2-5
abundance: NA
len: 15

CDR3nt: TGCGCCAGCAGCTTGGCTCTAGCGGGAGTCGAGCAGTACTTC
CDR3aa: CASSLALAGVEQYF
v_gene: TRBV5-1
d_gene: TRBD2
j_gene: TRBJ2-7
abundance: NA
len: 14

CDR3nt: TGCAGTGCTGACCCTGACAGGGGCCTGTTTTTTGGGCAGTACTTC
CDR3aa: CSADPDRGLFFGQYF
v_gene: TRBV20-1
d_gene: TRBD1
j_gene: TRBJ2-7
abundance: few
len: 15

CDR3nt: TGCAGTGCTAGAGATAGACTAGCGGGAGGGCCCCCGACGCAGTATTTT
CDR3aa: CSARDRLAGGPPTQYF
v_gene: TRBV20-1
d_gene: TRBD2
j_gene: TRBJ2-3
abundance: few
len: 16

CDR3nt: TGTGCCTGGAGTCTCCTAGCGGGAGGTAATTCCTACGAGCAGTACTTC
CDR3aa: CAWSLLAGGNSYEQYF
v_gene: TRBV30
d_gene: TRBD2
j_gene: TRBJ2-7
abundance: few
len: 16

CDR3nt: TGTGCCAGCAGCTCGGACAGGAACCGCCTGCACCATGAGCAGTTCTTC
CDR3aa: CASSSDRNRLHHEQFF
v_gene: TRBV7-9
d_gene: TRBD1
j_gene: TRBJ2-1
abundance: NA
len: 16

CDR3nt: TGCAGTGCTAGAGAAACAGGGAAGACTGAAAAACTGTTTTTT
CDR3aa: CSARETGKTEKLFF
v_gene: TRBV20-1
d_gene: NA
j_gene: TRBJ1-4
abundance: few
len: 14

CDR3nt: TGTGCCAGCAGTTTCGAGCCTCGGACGCGCCCCCTCCACTTT
CDR3aa: CASSFEPRTRPLHF
v_gene: TRBV6-2/TRBV6-3
d_gene: NA
j_gene: TRBJ1-6
abundance: NA
len: 14

CDR3nt: TGTGCCACCACAAGCGCAGGAGAAAAACTGTTTTTT
CDR3aa: CATTSAGEKLFF
v_gene: TRBV3-1
d_gene: NA
j_gene: TRBJ1-4
abundance: NA
len: 12